This T cell receptor (beta chain) was identified in a study of cytomegalovirus exposure and HLA in healthy donors. Looking at the study overall: The study's early data release held roughly 91 million unique TCRs from HLA-typed donors.

As for this clone: Its antigen is currently unknown.

Donors had nominal health at sampling but likely had unrecorded immune exposures. The study's findings and limits: Rarity characterized most TCR sequences, yet some public TCRs appeared in many donors.

CDR1 and CDR2 (germline): SGHRS, YFSETQ. V was clipped by 2 bases and J by 1 base, with 9 bases between them. CDR3 length: 14 residues. The PCR contained 60 Vbeta and 13 Jbeta primers. Method: immunoSEQ multiplex PCR; TCRdb's copy keeps in-frame clones and lacks some. Seen here are 90,000 or so clones, about three quarters observed once, and the top ten hold 10%. This receptor was identified in a young man in good health and CMV-seropositive. The chain recombines TRBV5-1 with TRBJ1-1; D is uncertain. The sequencing input was PBMCs. CDR3 coding DNA: TGCGCCAGCAGCTTTACCGCAGGGAACACTGAAGCTTTCTTT. Protein: CASSFTAGNTEAFF.